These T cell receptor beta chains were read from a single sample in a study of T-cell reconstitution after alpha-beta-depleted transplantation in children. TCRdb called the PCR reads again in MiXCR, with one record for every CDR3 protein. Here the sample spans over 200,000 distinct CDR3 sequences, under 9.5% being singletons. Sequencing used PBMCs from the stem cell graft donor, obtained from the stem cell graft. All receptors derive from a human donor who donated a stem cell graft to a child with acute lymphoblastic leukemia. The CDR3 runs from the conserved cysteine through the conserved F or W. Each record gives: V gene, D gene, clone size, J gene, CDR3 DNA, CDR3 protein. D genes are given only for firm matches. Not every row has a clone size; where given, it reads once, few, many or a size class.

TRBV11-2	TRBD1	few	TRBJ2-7	TGTGCCAGCAGCGGACGCCGGGACAGCGTACTGCCTAGCTACGAGCAGTACTTC	CASSGRRDSVLPSYEQYF
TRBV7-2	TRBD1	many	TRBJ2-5	TGTGCCAGCAGCCCGTACAGGGGACGGGAGACCCAGTACTTC	CASSPYRGRETQYF
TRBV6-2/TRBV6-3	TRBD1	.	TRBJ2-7	TGTGCCAGCAGACTCGGGACAGGGTTCTACGAGCAGTACTTC	CASRLGTGFYEQYF
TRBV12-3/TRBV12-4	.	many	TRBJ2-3	TGTGCCAGCAGTCCGGGCCCAGGTACGGATACGCAGTATTTT	CASSPGPGTDTQYF
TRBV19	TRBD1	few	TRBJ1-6	TGTGCCAGCCGACCGGGACAGGGGGCGCGAGGTGGTTCACCCCTCCACTTT	CASRPGQGARGGSPLHF
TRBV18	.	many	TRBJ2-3	TGTGCCAGCTCACCAGGGGATACGCAGTATTTT	CASSPGDTQYF
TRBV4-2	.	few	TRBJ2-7	TGTGCCAGCAGCCAAGGGGGTGCCGGTTCCTACGAGCAGTACTTC	CASSQGGAGSYEQYF
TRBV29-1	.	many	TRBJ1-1	TGCAGCGTTGACGGGTTGGTGGTCACTGAAGCTTTCTTT	CSVDGLVVTEAFF
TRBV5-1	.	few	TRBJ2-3	TGCGCCAGTGGGACTCCTTCTAGCACAGATACGCAGTATTTT	CASGTPSSTDTQYF
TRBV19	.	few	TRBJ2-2	TGTGCCAGTAGAACTAGACAGACCGGGGAGCTGTTTTTT	CASRTRQTGELFF
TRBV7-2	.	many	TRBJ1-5	TGTGCCAGCAGCTTAAACCAGGGAGTTAATCAGCCCCAGCATTTT	CASSLNQGVNQPQHF
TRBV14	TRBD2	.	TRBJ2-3	TGTGCCAGCAGCCAAGACGTTGCGGGGGGCAGGGCAGATACGCAGTATTTT	CASSQDVAGGRADTQYF
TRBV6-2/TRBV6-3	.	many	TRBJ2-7	TGTGCCAGCAGCTCACAGGGTTACGAGCAGTACTTC	CASSSQGYEQYF
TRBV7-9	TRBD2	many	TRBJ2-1	TGTGCCAGCAGCTTGGGGGGGTTTAATGACGATGAGCAGTTCTTC	CASSLGGFNDDEQFF
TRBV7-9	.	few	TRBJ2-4	TGTGCCAGCAGCTCCTTTTCCGCCAAAAACATTCAGTACTTC	CASSSFSAKNIQYF
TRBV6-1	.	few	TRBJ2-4	TGTGCCAGCAGACCCAGCGAGATTCCAGCCAAAAACATTCAGTACTTC	CASRPSEIPAKNIQYF
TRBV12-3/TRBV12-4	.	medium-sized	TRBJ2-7	TGTGCCAGCAGTACAATCTACGAGCAGTACTTC	CASSTIYEQYF
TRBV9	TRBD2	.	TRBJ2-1	TGTGCCAGCAGCGTAGGAGAGCGGGGGGCCTACAATGAGCAGTTCTTC	CASSVGERGAYNEQFF
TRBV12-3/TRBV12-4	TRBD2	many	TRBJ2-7	TGTGCCAGCAGTCACCGACTAGCGGGGGCCCTACACGAGCAGTACTTC	CASSHRLAGALHEQYF
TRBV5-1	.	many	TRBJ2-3	TGCGCCAGCAGCTATGGCTCTAATCAGGGAGATACGCAGTATTTT	CASSYGSNQGDTQYF
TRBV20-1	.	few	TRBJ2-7	TGCAGTGCTAGGGGCGGGCCTAGCTCCTACGAGCAGTACTTC	CSARGGPSSYEQYF
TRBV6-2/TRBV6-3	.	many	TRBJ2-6	TGTGCCAGCAGTGAACCCCCTTTCTCTGGGGCCAACGTCCTGACTTTC	CASSEPPFSGANVLTF
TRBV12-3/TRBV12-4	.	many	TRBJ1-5	TGTGCCAGCAGTTTTGGTCAGCCCCAGCATTTT	CASSFGQPQHF
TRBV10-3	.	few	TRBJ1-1	TGTGCCAAAAAGGACGACCAGAACACTGAAGCTTTCTTT	CAKKDDQNTEAFF
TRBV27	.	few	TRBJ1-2	TGTGCCAGCAGTCAAATCGTCGGGGGTGGCTACACCTTC	CASSQIVGGGYTF
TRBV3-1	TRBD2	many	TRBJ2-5	TGTGCCAGCAGCCACCTAGCGGGGGGTGAGACCCAGTACTTC	CASSHLAGGETQYF
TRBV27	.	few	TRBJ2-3	TGTGCCAGCAGTCCCTCATCCTTAGATACGCAGTATTTT	CASSPSSLDTQYF
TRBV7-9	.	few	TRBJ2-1	TGTGCCAGCAGCCCCCCTTTAAGCTCCTACAATGAGCAGTTCTTC	CASSPPLSSYNEQFF
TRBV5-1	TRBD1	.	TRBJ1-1	TGCGCCAGCAGCTTGTTTCAGGGGGCCGTGACTGAAGCTTTCTTT	CASSLFQGAVTEAFF
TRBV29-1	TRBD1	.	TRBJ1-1	TGCAGCGTTGAAGATCGAACAGGGGTCAGGACTGAAGCTTTCTTT	CSVEDRTGVRTEAFF
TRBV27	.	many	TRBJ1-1	TGTGCCAGCGGGAGACTGAACACTGAAGCTTTCTTT	CASGRLNTEAFF
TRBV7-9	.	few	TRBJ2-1	TGTGCCAGCTCCCGACTGGGGGATGAGCAGTTCTTC	CASSRLGDEQFF
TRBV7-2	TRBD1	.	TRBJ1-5	TGTGCCAGCAGCCAAGACAGGGGGCGCCTCCAGCCCCAGCATTTT	CASSQDRGRLQPQHF
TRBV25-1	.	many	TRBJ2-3	TGTGCCAGCAGTGAAAGTTTTTCGGGGCCTCCCAAGGATACGCAGTATTTT	CASSESFSGPPKDTQYF
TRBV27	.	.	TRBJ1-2	TGTGCCAGCAGTGACGGCGTGGCATACCGTAACTATGGCTACACCTTC	CASSDGVAYRNYGYTF
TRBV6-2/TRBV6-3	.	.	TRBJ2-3	TGTGCCAGCAGTTACTATCGGGATGTGGCGACAGATACGCAGTATTTT	CASSYYRDVATDTQYF
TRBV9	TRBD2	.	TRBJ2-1	TGTGCCAGCAGCGCCCTAGCGGGGGTTACCTACAATGAGCAGTTCTTC	CASSALAGVTYNEQFF
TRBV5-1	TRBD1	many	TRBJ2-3	TGCGCCAGCAGACGACAGGGGCCAGATACGCAGTATTTT	CASRRQGPDTQYF
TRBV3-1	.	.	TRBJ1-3	TGTGCCAGCAGCCCCCCCGTCTCTGGAAACACCATATATTTT	CASSPPVSGNTIYF
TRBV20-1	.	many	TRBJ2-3	TGCAGTGGCGACACAGTTCGCGGGGGCCGAGCAGATACGCAGTATTTT	CSGDTVRGGRADTQYF
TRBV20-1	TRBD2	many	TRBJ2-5	TGCAGTGCTAGTTGGAGCGGGGGTCCTCAAGAGACCCAGTACTTC	CSASWSGGPQETQYF
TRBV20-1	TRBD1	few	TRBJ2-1	TGCAGTGGGGGGGACAGGGGCCGAAAGTTGGAGCAGTTCTTC	CSGGDRGRKLEQFF
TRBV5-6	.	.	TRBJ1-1	TGTGCCAGCACCCGGGCGGGGGACAAAATCCTTAACACTGAAGCTTTCTTT	CASTRAGDKILNTEAFF
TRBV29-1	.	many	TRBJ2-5	TGCAGCGTTGGGGGGCCAGGGCAAGAGACCCAGTACTTC	CSVGGPGQETQYF
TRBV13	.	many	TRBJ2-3	TGTGCCAGCAGCTTAGTAACTGGGGGGCGAGGCACAGATACGCAGTATTTT	CASSLVTGGRGTDTQYF
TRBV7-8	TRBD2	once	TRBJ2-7	TGTGCCAGCAGCCACAACCGCGGGAGCTACGAGCAGTACTTC	CASSHNRGSYEQYF
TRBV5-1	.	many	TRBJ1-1	TGCGCCAGCAGCTTGGAAGCAGGGGACACTGAAGCTTTCTTT	CASSLEAGDTEAFF